The 2 T cell receptor beta chains below all came from one sample that was sequenced in a study of vaccination effects on CD4 cells after COVID-19. Antigen-specific CD4+ T cells were expanded (with viral peptide pools) by the ViraFEST assay ahead of sequencing. With more than nine days of culture completed, CD4+ T cells were isolated. Vaccine recipients, nucleocapsid antibody negative, had no prior SARS-CoV-2 infection. The table came from immunoSEQ multiplex PCR; TCRdb's copy has only in-frame clones and leaves some out. The table shows 77,000 or so clones, with about four fifths occurring only once. For these TCRs, the target antigens are not known. Sequencing was performed on CD4+ T cells from PBMCs cultured with SARS-CoV-2 spike peptides, taken before COVID-19 vaccination. These receptor sequences come from a human donor who received a COVID-19 vaccine.

This clone appeared a single time. Distinct nucleotide sequences in the sample also encode this CDR3. The rearrangement uses TRBV29-1 and TRBJ2-5; 9 bases are a match to TRBD1. The CDR3 is made up of 12 amino acids. Germline V gene data show CDR1 as SQVTM and CDR2 as ANQGSEA. V was pared by 6 bases and J by 2 bases, with 1 base of the junction left unmatched. The CDR3 spells CSVDRGQETQYF. DNA of the CDR3: TGCAGCGTCGACAGGGGGCAAGAGACCCAGTACTTC.

The chain joins TRBV5-1 to TRBJ1-2; D possibly corresponds to TRBD1 (5 bases). The length of the CDR3 is 15 residues. CDR1 is SGHRS, CDR2 YFSETQ, per germline. V dropped 0 bases and J dropped 1 base, with 10 bases sitting between them. CDR3 bases: TGCGCCAGCAGCTTGGATCCAGGGAATAACTATGGCTACACCTTC. Translating gives CASSLDPGNNYGYTF.